This is a list of T cell receptor beta chains from one sample in a study of T cells after yellow fever vaccination. TCRdb itself ran the 5' RACE reads through MiXCR, one entry per CDR3 protein. The profile shows some 340,000 distinct CDR3 sequences, about 10% of them singletons. The specimen was CD4+ T cells sorted from PBMCs, collected 45 days after the yellow fever booster vaccination. These receptors were collected from a man between 18 and 35 years old who received the YFV17D yellow fever vaccine. CDR3s include the opening cysteine and the closing phenylalanine or tryptophan. The D gene is left open where the match is weak. The size of a clone is reported for some rows only, either as once, few or many, or as a class for expanded clones.

CDR3nt: TGTGCCACCAGCAGAGGGACTAGCGGGGCCACAGATACGCAGTATTTT
CDR3aa: CATSRGTSGATDTQYF
v_gene: TRBV15
j_gene: TRBJ2-3
d_gene: TRBD2
abundance: few

CDR3nt: TGCAGTGCTCTCGACAGGGGTACCACCGGGGAGCTGTTTTTT
CDR3aa: CSALDRGTTGELFF
v_gene: TRBV20-1
j_gene: TRBJ2-2
d_gene: TRBD1
abundance: few

CDR3nt: TGCGCCAGCAGCCAAGGGGACAGGTGGATCGAGACCCAGTACTTC
CDR3aa: CASSQGDRWIETQYF
v_gene: TRBV4-1
j_gene: TRBJ2-5
d_gene: TRBD1
abundance: .

CDR3nt: TGCGCCAGCAGCTTGGGACAGGGGGCGAAAGGTGAAGCTTTCTTT
CDR3aa: CASSLGQGAKGEAFF
v_gene: TRBV5-1
j_gene: TRBJ1-1
d_gene: TRBD1
abundance: few

CDR3nt: TGTGCCAGTAGTGGGATACGGGGGCGTAAAGGCACTGAAGCTTTCTTT
CDR3aa: CASSGIRGRKGTEAFF
v_gene: TRBV6-5
j_gene: TRBJ1-1
d_gene: .
abundance: few

CDR3nt: TGTGCCAGCAGCCAAGACGGACTATGGGATACGCAGTATTTT
CDR3aa: CASSQDGLWDTQYF
v_gene: TRBV3-1
j_gene: TRBJ2-3
d_gene: .
abundance: few

CDR3nt: TGTGCCAGCGGGACGGCAGAACCCTCCCCATCAGAGGAAGCTTTCTTT
CDR3aa: CASGTAEPSPSEEAFF
v_gene: TRBV6-6
j_gene: TRBJ1-1
d_gene: .
abundance: .

CDR3nt: TGTGCCAGCGGGAATACGAACACCGGGGAGCTGTTTTTT
CDR3aa: CASGNTNTGELFF
v_gene: TRBV2
j_gene: TRBJ2-2
d_gene: .
abundance: .

CDR3nt: TGTGCCAGCAGTTACCCCCGGGACGGTAACACTGAAGCTTTCTTT
CDR3aa: CASSYPRDGNTEAFF
v_gene: TRBV6-2/TRBV6-3
j_gene: TRBJ1-1
d_gene: .
abundance: .

CDR3nt: TGTGCCAGCAGTTTTTACAGAAATGAGCAGTTCTTC
CDR3aa: CASSFYRNEQFF
v_gene: TRBV12-3/TRBV12-4
j_gene: TRBJ2-1
d_gene: .
abundance: .

CDR3nt: TGTGCCAGCAGCCCGGGGGCGGGGAGCCACGAGCAGTACTTC
CDR3aa: CASSPGAGSHEQYF
v_gene: TRBV5-6
j_gene: TRBJ2-7
d_gene: .
abundance: few

CDR3nt: TGTGCCAGCAGTCAACCGATAGGACAGGGGCTTGTAGACACTGAAGCTTTCTTT
CDR3aa: CASSQPIGQGLVDTEAFF
v_gene: TRBV4-2
j_gene: TRBJ1-1
d_gene: TRBD1
abundance: few

CDR3nt: TGCAGTGCGACAAACACAGGTTACTACGAGCAGTACTTC
CDR3aa: CSATNTGYYEQYF
v_gene: TRBV20-1
j_gene: TRBJ2-7
d_gene: .
abundance: many

CDR3nt: TGTGCCAGCAGCTTGAGGGGAGAACGGGCACAGCTACAGTATTTT
CDR3aa: CASSLRGERAQLQYF
v_gene: TRBV11-3
j_gene: TRBJ2-3
d_gene: .
abundance: .

CDR3nt: TGTGCCAGCAGCCCCACCGGGGGGACTGGAAACACCATATATTTT
CDR3aa: CASSPTGGTGNTIYF
v_gene: TRBV7-3
j_gene: TRBJ1-3
d_gene: .
abundance: .

CDR3nt: TGTGCCAGCAACCCAGGGCAAACAGATACGCAGTATTTT
CDR3aa: CASNPGQTDTQYF
v_gene: TRBV28
j_gene: TRBJ2-3
d_gene: .
abundance: few

CDR3nt: TGTGCCAGCTCACTTCCTCCGGGGGACCCCTACAATGAGCAGTTCTTC
CDR3aa: CASSLPPGDPYNEQFF
v_gene: TRBV18
j_gene: TRBJ2-1
d_gene: .
abundance: many

CDR3nt: TGTGCCAGCAGTGAGTGGACACAGAACACTGAAGCTTTCTTT
CDR3aa: CASSEWTQNTEAFF
v_gene: TRBV25-1
j_gene: TRBJ1-1
d_gene: .
abundance: .

CDR3nt: TGTGCCAGCTACTCAACGGGGGGATCAAACACCGGGGAGCTGTTTTTT
CDR3aa: CASYSTGGSNTGELFF
v_gene: TRBV12-3/TRBV12-4
j_gene: TRBJ2-2
d_gene: TRBD2
abundance: many

CDR3nt: TGTGCCAGCAGCTTAACGTATCCAGATACGCAGTATTTT
CDR3aa: CASSLTYPDTQYF
v_gene: TRBV7-3
j_gene: TRBJ2-3
d_gene: .
abundance: .

CDR3nt: TGTGCCAGCAGAAGGACAGGGCGGAACGAGCAGTACTTC
CDR3aa: CASRRTGRNEQYF
v_gene: TRBV6-5
j_gene: TRBJ2-7
d_gene: TRBD1
abundance: few

CDR3nt: TGCGCCAGCAGCGGTCAAACAGGGGGAGCTTTCTTT
CDR3aa: CASSGQTGGAFF
v_gene: TRBV4-3
j_gene: TRBJ1-1
d_gene: TRBD1
abundance: few

CDR3nt: TGTGCCAGCCGACGGGGGGGAATCGACACTGAAGCTTTCTTT
CDR3aa: CASRRGGIDTEAFF
v_gene: TRBV7-9
j_gene: TRBJ1-1
d_gene: .
abundance: few

CDR3nt: TGCGCCAGCGCCCAGGGAACCACAGATACGCAGTATTTT
CDR3aa: CASAQGTTDTQYF
v_gene: TRBV5-1
j_gene: TRBJ2-3
d_gene: .
abundance: .

CDR3nt: TGCAGTGCCTACCCGGGGGGGACCCACCTGAAAATATACGAGCAGTACTTC
CDR3aa: CSAYPGGTHLKIYEQYF
v_gene: TRBV20-1
j_gene: TRBJ2-7
d_gene: TRBD2
abundance: .